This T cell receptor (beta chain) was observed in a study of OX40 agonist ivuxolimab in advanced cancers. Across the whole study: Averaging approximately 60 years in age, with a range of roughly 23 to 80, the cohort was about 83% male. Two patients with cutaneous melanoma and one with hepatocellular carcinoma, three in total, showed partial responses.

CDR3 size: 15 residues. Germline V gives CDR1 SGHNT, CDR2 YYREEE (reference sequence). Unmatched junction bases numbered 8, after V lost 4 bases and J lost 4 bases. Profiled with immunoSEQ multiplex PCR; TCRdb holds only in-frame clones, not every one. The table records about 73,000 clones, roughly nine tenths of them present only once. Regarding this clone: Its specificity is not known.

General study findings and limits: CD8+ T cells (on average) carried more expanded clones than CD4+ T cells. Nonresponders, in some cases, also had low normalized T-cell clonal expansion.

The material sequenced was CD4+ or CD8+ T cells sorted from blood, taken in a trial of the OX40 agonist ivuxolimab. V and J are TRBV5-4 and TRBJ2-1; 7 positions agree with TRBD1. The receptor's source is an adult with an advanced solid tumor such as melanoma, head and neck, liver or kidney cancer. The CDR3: CASSPNRQGYNEQFF. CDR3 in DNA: TGTGCCAGCAGCCCGAATAGACAGGGTTACAATGAGCAGTTCTTC.